This T cell receptor beta chain was documented in a study of blood T cell repertoires in COVID-19. Overall study: Both acute and convalescent COVID-19 samples were obtained from the United States, Italy and Spain. T cells, B-cell-depleted T cells, or PBMCs supplied cDNA or gDNA.

Two negative PCRs, clearance, or symptom resolution characterized the recovered Cohort 3 donors. In the authors' workflow: Estimated nucleated cell counts came from reference gene primer amplification. The data were produced by immunoSEQ multiplex PCR, yet TCRdb's version contains in-frame clones alone and is incomplete. V and J calls and clone size are given by that table; D and trimming were obtained from the DNA. The repertoire holds approximately 440,000 clones, with 87% as singletons. Germline V gene lookup returns CDR1 SGHVS and CDR2 FQNEAQ. The length of the CDR3 is 17 residues. V was cut by 1 base and J by 2 bases, with 16 bases left in between.

Sequencing was done on a sample of PBMCs or T cells enriched from blood (not recorded which). The source is a woman younger than 30 who had recovered from COVID-19. The V gene is TRBV7-8, the J gene TRBJ2-3, with D perhaps matching TRBD1 (7 bases). In nucleotides, the CDR3 is TGTGCCAGCAGCTTAGGTTGGAGGGGGCGAAACACAGATACGCAGTATTTT. It specifies CASSLGWRGRNTDTQYF.